This T cell receptor beta chain appears in the sequencing data of a study of blood T cell repertoires in COVID-19. The wider study: Sites in the United States, Italy and Spain provided acute and convalescent COVID-19 samples. From T cells, B-cell-depleted T cells, or PBMCs came the material, which was cDNA or gDNA.

Germline CDR1 and CDR2: MNHNS and SASEGT. The germline V and J ends were trimmed by 2 bases and 0 bases, with 14 bases remaining between them. The CDR3 spans 18 residues. In the original analysis: Amplified reference gene primers provided the basis for estimating nucleated cell counts. TCRdb's table, derived via immunoSEQ multiplex PCR, lists solely in-frame clones and lacks some. D and trimming come from the DNA, and the V and J calls and clone size come from that table. The sample contains 85,000 to 120,000 clones, roughly 87% of which appear only once. This sequence joins TRBV6-1 and TRBJ2-6; perhaps TRBD1 as D (5 bases). This clonotype was obtained from a woman aged 50 to 65 with COVID-19, enrolled during active disease. Source material: peripheral blood. CDR3 loop: CASSEMRQIGSGANVLTF. The CDR3, as DNA: TGTGCCAGCAGTGAAATGAGACAGATTGGCTCTGGGGCCAACGTCCTGACTTTC.